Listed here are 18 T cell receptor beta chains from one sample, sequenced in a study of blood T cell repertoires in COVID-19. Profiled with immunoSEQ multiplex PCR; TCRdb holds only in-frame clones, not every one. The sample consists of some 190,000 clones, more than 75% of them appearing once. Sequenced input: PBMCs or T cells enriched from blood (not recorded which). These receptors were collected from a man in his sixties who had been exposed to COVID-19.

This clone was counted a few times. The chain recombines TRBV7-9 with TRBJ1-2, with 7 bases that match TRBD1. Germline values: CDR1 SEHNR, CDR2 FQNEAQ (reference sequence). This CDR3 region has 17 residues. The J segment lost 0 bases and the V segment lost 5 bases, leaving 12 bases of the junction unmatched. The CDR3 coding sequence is TGTGCCAGCAGCCAACAGGGGATCAAGGGAGCTAACTATGGCTACACCTTC. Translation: CASSQQGIKGANYGYTF.

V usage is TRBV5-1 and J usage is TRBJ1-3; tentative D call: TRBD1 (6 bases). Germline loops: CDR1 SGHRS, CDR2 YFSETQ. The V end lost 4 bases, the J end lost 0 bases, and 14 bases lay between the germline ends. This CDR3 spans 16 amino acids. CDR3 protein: CASSLGDRSSGNTIYF. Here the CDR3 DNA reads TGCGCCAGCAGCCTGGGAGACAGGAGCTCTGGAAACACCATATATTTT. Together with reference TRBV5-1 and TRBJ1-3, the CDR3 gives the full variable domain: KAGVTQTPRYLIKTRGQQVTLSCSPISGHRSVSWYQQTPGQGLQFLFEYFSETQRNKGNFPGRFSGRQFSNSRSEMNVSTLELGDSALYLCASSLGDRSSGNTIYFGEGSWLTVV.

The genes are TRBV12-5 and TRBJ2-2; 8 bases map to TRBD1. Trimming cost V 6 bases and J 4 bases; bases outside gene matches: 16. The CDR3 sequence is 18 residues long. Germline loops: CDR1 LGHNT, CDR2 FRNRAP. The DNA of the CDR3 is TGTGCTAGTGGCCGATCCGGTACAGGGGGACGGTCCACCGGGGAGCTGTTTTTT. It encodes CASGRSGTGGRSTGELFF.

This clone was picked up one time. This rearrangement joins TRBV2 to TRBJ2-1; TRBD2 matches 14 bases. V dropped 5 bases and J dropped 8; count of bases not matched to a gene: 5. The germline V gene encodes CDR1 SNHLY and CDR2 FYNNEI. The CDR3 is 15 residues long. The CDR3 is CASSPGTSGSHEQFF. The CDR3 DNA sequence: TGTGCCAGCAGTCCGGGGACTAGCGGGAGCCATGAGCAGTTCTTC.

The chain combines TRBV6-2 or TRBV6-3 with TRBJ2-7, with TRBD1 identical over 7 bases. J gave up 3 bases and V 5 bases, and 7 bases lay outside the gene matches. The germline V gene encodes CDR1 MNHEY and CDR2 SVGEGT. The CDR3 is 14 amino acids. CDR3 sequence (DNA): TGTGCCAGCAGTCCGACAGGGTCGGGCTACGAGCAGTACTTC. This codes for CASSPTGSGYEQYF.

CDR3 coding DNA: TGTGCCAGTAGTCGAGCGGGAGGGTACGAGCAGTACTTC. Translating gives CASSRAGGYEQYF. The chain joins TRBV19 to TRBJ2-7; the match to TRBD2 covers 10 bases. The CDR3 is 13 amino acids. V lost 5 bases and J lost 4; bases outside the gene matches: 2. The V gene's germline CDR1 is LNHDA and CDR2 SQIVND (reference sequence).

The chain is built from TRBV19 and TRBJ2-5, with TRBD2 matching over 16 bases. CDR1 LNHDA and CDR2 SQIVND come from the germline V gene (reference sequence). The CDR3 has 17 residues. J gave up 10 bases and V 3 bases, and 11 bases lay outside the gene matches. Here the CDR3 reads CASSIQAQGLAGGVQYF. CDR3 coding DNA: TGTGCCAGTAGTATTCAGGCGCAGGGACTAGCGGGAGGGGTCCAGTACTTC. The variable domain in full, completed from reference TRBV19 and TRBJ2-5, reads DGGITQSPKYLFRKEGQNVTLSCEQNLNHDAMYWYRQDPGQGLRLIYYSQIVNDFQKGDIAEGYSVSREKKESFPLTVTSAQKNPTAFYLCASSIQAQGLAGGVQYFGPGTRLLVL.

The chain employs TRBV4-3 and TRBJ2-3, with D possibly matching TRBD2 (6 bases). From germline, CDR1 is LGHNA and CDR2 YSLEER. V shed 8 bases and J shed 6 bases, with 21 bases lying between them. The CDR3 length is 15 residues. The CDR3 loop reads CASRHGTSGADTQYF. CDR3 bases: TGCGCCAGCCGACACGGGACTTCCGGAGCGGATACGCAGTATTTT.

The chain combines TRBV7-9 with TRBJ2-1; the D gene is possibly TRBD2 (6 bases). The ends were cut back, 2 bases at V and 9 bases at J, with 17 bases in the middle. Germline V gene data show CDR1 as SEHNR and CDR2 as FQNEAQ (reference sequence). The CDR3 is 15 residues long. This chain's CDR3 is CASSLLPGARGEQFF. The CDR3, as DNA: TGTGCCAGCAGCTTATTACCGGGAGCGAGGGGTGAGCAGTTCTTC. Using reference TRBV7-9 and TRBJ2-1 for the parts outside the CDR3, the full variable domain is DTGVSQNPRHKITKRGQNVTFRCDPISEHNRLYWYRQTLGQGPEFLTYFQNEAQLEKSRLLSDRFSAERPKGSFSTLEIQRTEQGDSAMYLCASSLLPGARGEQFFGPGTRLTVL.

CDR3: CASSPQGDEQFF. The CDR3 DNA sequence: TGCGCCAGCAGCCCCCAGGGTGATGAGCAGTTCTTC. J is TRBJ2-1 and V is TRBV5-1; D may be TRBD1 (5 bases). The germline CDR1 and CDR2 sequences are SGHRS and YFSETQ. Trimming left V 4 bases short and J 8 bases short, with 10 bases between. This CDR3 spans 12 amino acids.

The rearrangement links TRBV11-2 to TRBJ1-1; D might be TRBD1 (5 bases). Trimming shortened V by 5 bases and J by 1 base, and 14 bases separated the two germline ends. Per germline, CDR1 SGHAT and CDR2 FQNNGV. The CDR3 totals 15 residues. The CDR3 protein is CASSPRVQGNTEAFF. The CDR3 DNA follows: TGTGCCAGCAGCCCCCGGGTTCAGGGGAACACTGAAGCTTTCTTT. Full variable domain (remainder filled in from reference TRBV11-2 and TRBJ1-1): EAGVAQSPRYKIIEKRQSVAFWCNPISGHATLYWYQQILGQGPKLLIQFQNNGVVDDSQLPKDRFSAERLKGVDSTLKIQPAKLEDSAVYLCASSPRVQGNTEAFFGQGTRLTVV.

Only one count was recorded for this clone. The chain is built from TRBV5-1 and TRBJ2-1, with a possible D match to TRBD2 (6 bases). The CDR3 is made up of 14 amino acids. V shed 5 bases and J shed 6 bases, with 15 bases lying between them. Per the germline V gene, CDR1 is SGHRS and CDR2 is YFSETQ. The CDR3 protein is CASRTGTSINEQFF. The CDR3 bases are TGCGCCAGCAGGACCGGGACTTCTATCAATGAGCAGTTCTTC. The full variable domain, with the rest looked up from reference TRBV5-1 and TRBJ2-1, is KAGVTQTPRYLIKTRGQQVTLSCSPISGHRSVSWYQQTPGQGLQFLFEYFSETQRNKGNFPGRFSGRQFSNSRSEMNVSTLELGDSALYLCASRTGTSINEQFFGPGTRLTVL.

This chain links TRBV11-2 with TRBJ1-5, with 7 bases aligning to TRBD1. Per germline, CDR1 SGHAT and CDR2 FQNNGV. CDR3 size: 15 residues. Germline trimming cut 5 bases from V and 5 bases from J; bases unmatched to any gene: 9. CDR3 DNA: TGTGCCAGCAGCCGAGACCCGACAGGGTATCAGCCCCAGCATTTT. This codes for CASSRDPTGYQPQHF. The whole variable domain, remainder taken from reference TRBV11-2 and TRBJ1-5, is EAGVAQSPRYKIIEKRQSVAFWCNPISGHATLYWYQQILGQGPKLLIQFQNNGVVDDSQLPKDRFSAERLKGVDSTLKIQPAKLEDSAVYLCASSRDPTGYQPQHFGDGTRLSIL.

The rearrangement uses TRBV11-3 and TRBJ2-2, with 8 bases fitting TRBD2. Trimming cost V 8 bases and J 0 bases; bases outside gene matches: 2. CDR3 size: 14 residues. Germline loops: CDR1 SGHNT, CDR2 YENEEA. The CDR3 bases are TGTGCCAGCGGACTAGCTACGAACACCGGGGAGCTGTTTTTT. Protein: CASGLATNTGELFF.

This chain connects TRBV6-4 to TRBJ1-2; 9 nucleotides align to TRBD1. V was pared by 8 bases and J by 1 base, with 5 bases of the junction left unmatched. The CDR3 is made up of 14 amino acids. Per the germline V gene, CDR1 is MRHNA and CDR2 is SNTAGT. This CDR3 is CASRRGQGNYGYTF. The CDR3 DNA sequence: TGTGCCAGCCGCAGGGGACAGGGTAACTATGGCTACACCTTC.

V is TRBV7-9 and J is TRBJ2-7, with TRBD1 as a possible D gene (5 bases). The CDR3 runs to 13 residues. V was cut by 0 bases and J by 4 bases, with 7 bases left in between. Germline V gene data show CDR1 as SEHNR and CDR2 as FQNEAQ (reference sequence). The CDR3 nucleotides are TGTGCCAGCAGCTTAGCCAGGGATTACGAGCAGTACTTC. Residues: CASSLARDYEQYF.

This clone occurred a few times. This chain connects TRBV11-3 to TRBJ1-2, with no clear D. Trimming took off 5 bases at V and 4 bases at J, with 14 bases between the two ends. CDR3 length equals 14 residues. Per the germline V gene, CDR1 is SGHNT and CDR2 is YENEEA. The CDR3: CASSLVQSGYGYTF. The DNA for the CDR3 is TGTGCCAGCAGCCTAGTCCAATCGGGCTATGGCTACACCTTC.

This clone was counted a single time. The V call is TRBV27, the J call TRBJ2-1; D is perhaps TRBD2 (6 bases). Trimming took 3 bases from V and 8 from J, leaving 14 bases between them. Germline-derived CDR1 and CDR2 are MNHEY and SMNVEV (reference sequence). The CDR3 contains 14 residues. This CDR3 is CASSLGLARDEQFF. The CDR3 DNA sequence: TGTGCCAGCAGTTTGGGACTGGCTAGGGATGAGCAGTTCTTC.